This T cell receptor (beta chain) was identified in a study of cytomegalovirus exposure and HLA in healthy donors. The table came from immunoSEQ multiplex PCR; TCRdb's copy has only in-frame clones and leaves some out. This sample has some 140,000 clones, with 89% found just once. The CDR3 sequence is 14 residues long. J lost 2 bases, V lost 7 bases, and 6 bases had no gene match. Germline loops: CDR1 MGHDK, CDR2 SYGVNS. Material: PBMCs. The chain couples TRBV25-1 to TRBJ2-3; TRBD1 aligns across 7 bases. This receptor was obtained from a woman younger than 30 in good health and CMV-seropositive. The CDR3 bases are TGTGCCAGCAACCCGGACAGGTACACAGATACGCAGTATTTT. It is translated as CASNPDRYTDTQYF.